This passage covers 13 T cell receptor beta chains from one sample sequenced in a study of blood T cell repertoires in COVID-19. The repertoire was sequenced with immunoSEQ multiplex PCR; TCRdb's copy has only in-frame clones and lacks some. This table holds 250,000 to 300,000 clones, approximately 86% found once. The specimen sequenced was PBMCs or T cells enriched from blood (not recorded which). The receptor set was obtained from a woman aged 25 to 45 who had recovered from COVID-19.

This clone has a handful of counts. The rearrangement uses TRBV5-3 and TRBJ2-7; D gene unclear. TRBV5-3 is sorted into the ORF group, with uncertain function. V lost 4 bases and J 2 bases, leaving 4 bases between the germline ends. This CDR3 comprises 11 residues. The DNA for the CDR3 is TGTGCCAGAAGCCAGACCTACGAGCAGTACTTC. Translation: CARSQTYEQYF.

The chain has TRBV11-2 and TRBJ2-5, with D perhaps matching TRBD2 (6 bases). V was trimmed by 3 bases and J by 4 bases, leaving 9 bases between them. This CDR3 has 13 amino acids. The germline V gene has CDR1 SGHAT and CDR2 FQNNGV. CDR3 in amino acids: CASSFRRGETQYF. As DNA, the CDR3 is TGTGCCAGCAGCTTCAGGCGGGGAGAGACCCAGTACTTC. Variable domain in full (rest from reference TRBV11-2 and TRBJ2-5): EAGVAQSPRYKIIEKRQSVAFWCNPISGHATLYWYQQILGQGPKLLIQFQNNGVVDDSQLPKDRFSAERLKGVDSTLKIQPAKLEDSAVYLCASSFRRGETQYFGPGTRLLVL.

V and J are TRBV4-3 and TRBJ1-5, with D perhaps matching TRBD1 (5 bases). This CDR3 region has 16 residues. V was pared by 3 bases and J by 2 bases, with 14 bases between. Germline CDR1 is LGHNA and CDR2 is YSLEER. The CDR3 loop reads CASSHQVGARNQPQHF. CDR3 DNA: TGCGCCAGCAGCCACCAAGTTGGGGCCCGCAATCAGCCCCAGCATTTT.

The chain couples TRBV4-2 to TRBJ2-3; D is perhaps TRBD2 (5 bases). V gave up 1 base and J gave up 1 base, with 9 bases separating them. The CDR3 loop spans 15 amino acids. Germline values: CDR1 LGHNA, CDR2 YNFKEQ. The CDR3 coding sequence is TGTGCCAGCAGCCAAGGGGGAGTTGGCACAGATACGCAGTATTTT. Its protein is CASSQGGVGTDTQYF.

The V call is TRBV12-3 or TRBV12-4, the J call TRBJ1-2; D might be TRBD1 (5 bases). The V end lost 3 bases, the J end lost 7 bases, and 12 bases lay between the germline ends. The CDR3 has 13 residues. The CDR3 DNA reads TGTGCCAGCAGTTTCGCCGATAGGGGTGGCTACACCTTC. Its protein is CASSFADRGGYTF.

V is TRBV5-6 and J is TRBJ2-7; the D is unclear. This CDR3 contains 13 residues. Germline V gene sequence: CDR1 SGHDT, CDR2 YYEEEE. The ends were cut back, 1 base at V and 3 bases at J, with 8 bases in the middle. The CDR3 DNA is TGTGCCAGCAGCTTGTCGGTTCACTACGAGCAGTACTTC. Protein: CASSLSVHYEQYF.

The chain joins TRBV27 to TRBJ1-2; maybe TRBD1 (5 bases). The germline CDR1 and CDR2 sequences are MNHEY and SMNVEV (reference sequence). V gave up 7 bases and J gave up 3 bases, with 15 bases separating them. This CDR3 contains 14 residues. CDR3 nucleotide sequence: TGTGCCAGCACCTCACGCGGAGGGGACTATGGCTACACCTTC. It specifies CASTSRGGDYGYTF.

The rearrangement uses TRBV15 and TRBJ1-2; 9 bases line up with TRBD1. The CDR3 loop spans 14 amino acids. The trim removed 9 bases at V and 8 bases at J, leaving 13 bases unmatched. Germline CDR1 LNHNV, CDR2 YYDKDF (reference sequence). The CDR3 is CATNPGQGARGYTF. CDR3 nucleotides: TGTGCCACTAATCCGGGACAGGGTGCCCGGGGCTACACCTTC.

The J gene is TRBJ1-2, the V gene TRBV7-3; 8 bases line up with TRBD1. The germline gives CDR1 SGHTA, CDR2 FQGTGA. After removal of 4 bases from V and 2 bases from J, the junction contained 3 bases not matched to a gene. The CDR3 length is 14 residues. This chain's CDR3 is CASSSTGENYGYTF. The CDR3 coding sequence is TGTGCCAGCAGCTCGACAGGGGAGAACTATGGCTACACCTTC. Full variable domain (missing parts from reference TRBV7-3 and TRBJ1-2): GAGVSQTPSNKVTEKGKYVELRCDPISGHTALYWYRQSLGQGPEFLIYFQGTGAADDSGLPNDRFFAVRPEGSVSTLKIQRTERGDSAVYLCASSSTGENYGYTFGSGTRLTVV.

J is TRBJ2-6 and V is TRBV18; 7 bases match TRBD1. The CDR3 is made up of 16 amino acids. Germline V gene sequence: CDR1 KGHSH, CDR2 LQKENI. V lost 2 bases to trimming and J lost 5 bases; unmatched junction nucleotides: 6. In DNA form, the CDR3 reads TGTGCCAGCTCACCAATCTCAGGGGGATGGGCCAACGTCCTGACTTTC. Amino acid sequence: CASSPISGGWANVLTF. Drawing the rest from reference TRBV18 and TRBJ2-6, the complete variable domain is NAGVMQNPRHLVRRRGQEARLRCSPMKGHSHVYWYRQLPEEGLKFMVYLQKENIIDESGMPKERFSAEFPKEGPSILRIQQVVRGDSAAYFCASSPISGGWANVLTFGAGSRLTVL.

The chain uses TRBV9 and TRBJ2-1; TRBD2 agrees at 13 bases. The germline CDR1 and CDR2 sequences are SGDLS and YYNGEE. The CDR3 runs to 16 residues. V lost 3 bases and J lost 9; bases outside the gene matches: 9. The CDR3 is CASSATSGGYVGEQFF. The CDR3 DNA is TGTGCCAGCAGCGCGACTAGCGGGGGGTATGTAGGTGAGCAGTTCTTC. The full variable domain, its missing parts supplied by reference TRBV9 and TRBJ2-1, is DSGVTQTPKHLITATGQRVTLRCSPRSGDLSVYWYQQSLDQGLQFLIQYYNGEERAKGNILERFSAQQFPDLHSELNLSSLELGDSALYFCASSATSGGYVGEQFFGPGTRLTVL.

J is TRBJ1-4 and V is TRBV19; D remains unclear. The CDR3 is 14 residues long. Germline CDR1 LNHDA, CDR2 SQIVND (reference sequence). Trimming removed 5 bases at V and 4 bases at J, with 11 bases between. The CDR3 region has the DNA TGTGCCAGTAGTGCGGGTACTTATAATGAAAAACTGTTTTTT. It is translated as CASSAGTYNEKLFF.

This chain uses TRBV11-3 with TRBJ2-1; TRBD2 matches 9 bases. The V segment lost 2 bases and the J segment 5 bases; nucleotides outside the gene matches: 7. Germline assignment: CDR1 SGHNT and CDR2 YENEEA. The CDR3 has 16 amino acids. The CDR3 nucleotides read TGTGCCAGCAGCTTACACCTAGCGGGGAGAGACAATGAGCAGTTCTTC. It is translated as CASSLHLAGRDNEQFF.